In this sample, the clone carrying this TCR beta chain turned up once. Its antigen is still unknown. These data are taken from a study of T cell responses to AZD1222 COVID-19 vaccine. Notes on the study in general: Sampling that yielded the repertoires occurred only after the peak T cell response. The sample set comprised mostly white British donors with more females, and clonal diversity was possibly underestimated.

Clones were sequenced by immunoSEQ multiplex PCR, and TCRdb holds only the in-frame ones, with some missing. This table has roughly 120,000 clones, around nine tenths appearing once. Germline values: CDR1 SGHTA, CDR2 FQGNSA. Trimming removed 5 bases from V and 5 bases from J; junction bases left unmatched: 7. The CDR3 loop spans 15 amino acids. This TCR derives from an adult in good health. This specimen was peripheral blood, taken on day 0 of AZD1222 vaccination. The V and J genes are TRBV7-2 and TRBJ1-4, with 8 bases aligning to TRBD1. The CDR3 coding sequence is TGTGCCAGCAGCCTCGGACAGGGAGGGAATGAAAAACTGTTTTTT. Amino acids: CASSLGQGGNEKLFF.